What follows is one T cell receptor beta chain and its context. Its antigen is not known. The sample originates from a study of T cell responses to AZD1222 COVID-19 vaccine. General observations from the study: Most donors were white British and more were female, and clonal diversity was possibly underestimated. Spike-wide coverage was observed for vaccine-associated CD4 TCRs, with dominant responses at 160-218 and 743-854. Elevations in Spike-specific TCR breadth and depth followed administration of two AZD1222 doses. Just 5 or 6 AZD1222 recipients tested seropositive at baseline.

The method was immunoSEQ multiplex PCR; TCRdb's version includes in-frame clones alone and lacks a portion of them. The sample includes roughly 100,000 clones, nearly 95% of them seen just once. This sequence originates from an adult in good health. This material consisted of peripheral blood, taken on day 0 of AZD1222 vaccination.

The CDR3 sequence is CASSPGPGTRVNTIYF. In DNA, the CDR3 is TGTGCCAGCAGCCCGGGACCCGGGACAAGGGTAAACACCATATATTTT. The rearrangement joins TRBV13 to TRBJ1-3, with D maybe TRBD1 (6 bases). The CDR3 is 16 residues long. The V end was cut by 5 bases, the J end by 6 bases, with 20 bases between. Germline lookup yields CDR1 PRHDT and CDR2 FYEKMQ (reference sequence).